The clone carrying this TCR beta chain was counted only a few times. Its target is not known. The sample originates from a study of human T cells and chemical hapten exposure. TCRdb processed the RACE reads anew with MiXCR; each CDR3 protein has one entry. The sample contains fewer than 150,000 distinct CDR3 sequences, roughly 13% of which appear only once. The ends were cut back, 6 bases at V and 2 bases at J, with 12 bases in the middle. This CDR3 has 14 amino acids. The study's findings and limits: It was expanded TCRs that formed significantly more large CDR3 similarity clusters than controls did.

As for time point: pre-sensitization, week 0. Documented treatment: therapeutic diphenylcyclopropenone sensitization with weekly scalp DPC. The specimen was whole blood, collected in connection with sensitization to the hapten diphenylcyclopropenone (DPC). The J gene is TRBJ2-3, the V gene TRBV12-3 or TRBV12-4, with D unresolved. The receptor's source is a woman between 18 and 29 years old with alopecia areata. Some clones in this sample may be carry-over from other donors' samples. The chain's CDR3 is CASSKDQDTDTQYF. The DNA of the CDR3 is TGTGCCAGCAGCAAAGACCAAGACACAGATACGCAGTATTTT.